The 30 T cell receptor beta chains listed next were all sequenced from one sample in a study of blood T cell repertoires in COVID-19. Profiling relied on immunoSEQ multiplex PCR, and the TCRdb table lists in-frame clones only, not all of them. The table lists some 400,000 clones, about 89% of them singletons. Sample: PBMCs or T cells enriched from blood (not recorded which). These receptors all stem from a woman in her thirties or forties who had been exposed to COVID-19.

The chain links TRBV30 to TRBJ2-1, with 13 bases that match TRBD2. The CDR3 consists of 17 residues. Germline CDR1 GTSNPN, CDR2 SVGIG (reference sequence). V lost 2 bases to trimming and J lost 4 bases; unmatched junction nucleotides: 8. The CDR3 region has the DNA TGTGCCTGGAGTAGAGGCCGGACTAGCGGGAGATACAATGAGCAGTTCTTC. Translated: CAWSRGRTSGRYNEQFF.

The chain recombines TRBV2 with TRBJ2-5; 8 nucleotides match TRBD1. The V gene end was trimmed by 4 bases and the J gene end by 4 bases; junction bases not matched to a gene: 2. The germline V gene has CDR1 SNHLY and CDR2 FYNNEI. The CDR3 spans 13 residues. This chain's CDR3 is CASSADRAETQYF. The CDR3 coding sequence is TGTGCCAGCAGTGCGGACAGGGCAGAGACCCAGTACTTC.

The chain uses TRBV7-2 and TRBJ2-1; the match to TRBD2 covers 13 bases. V lost 6 bases to trimming and J lost 7 bases; unmatched junction nucleotides: 6. CDR1 SGHTA and CDR2 FQGNSA come from the germline V gene. The CDR3 has 15 residues. The CDR3 region is CASRLGTSGINEQFF. CDR3 DNA: TGTGCCAGCAGACTAGGGACTAGCGGGATAAATGAGCAGTTCTTC.

The CDR3 reads CASSLMGGNTEAFF. CDR3 nucleotide sequence: TGTGCCAGCAGCCTGATGGGGGGGAACACTGAAGCTTTCTTT. The chain is built from TRBV7-9 and TRBJ1-1, with D tentatively TRBD1 (5 bases). V was pared by 5 bases and J by 1 base, with 11 bases between. The CDR3 consists of 14 residues. In germline, CDR1 is SEHNR, CDR2 FQNEAQ (reference sequence).

The chain combines TRBV19 with TRBJ2-3, with D hard to call. Trimming cost V 0 bases and J 2 bases, with 6 bases left between them. The CDR3 consists of 14 residues. Germline-derived CDR1 and CDR2 are LNHDA and SQIVND (reference sequence). CDR3 residues: CASSIERNTDTQYF. Written as DNA, the CDR3 is TGTGCCAGTAGTATAGAGAGAAACACAGATACGCAGTATTTT.

J is TRBJ1-2 and V is TRBV5-4; TRBD1 agrees at 7 bases. V was clipped by 4 bases and J by 5 bases; unmatched bases: 5. Germline CDR1 and CDR2: SGHNT and YYREEE (reference sequence). The CDR3 covers 13 residues. The CDR3 DNA is TGTGCCAGCAGCCTTACAGGGGAATATGGCTACACCTTC. This sequence encodes CASSLTGEYGYTF.

This clone was recorded only once. CDR3 DNA sequence: TGTGCCAGCAGTAACCGTGGAGCGGACTCGGGCGGCGAGCAGTACTTC. This translates into CASSNRGADSGGEQYF. V gene TRBV6-6 combines with J gene TRBJ2-7; weak D call: TRBD2 (5 bases). Germline V gives CDR1 MNHNY, CDR2 SVGAGI (reference sequence). V gave up 5 bases and J gave up 6 bases, with 23 bases separating them. The CDR3 runs 16 residues.

The CDR3 sequence is CATGGQGRNQPQHF. The CDR3 coding sequence is TGTGCCACCGGTGGACAGGGGCGGAATCAGCCCCAGCATTTT. The V call is TRBV24-1, the J call TRBJ1-5; the match to TRBD1 covers 9 bases. V gave up 9 bases and J gave up 4 bases; unmatched junction bases: 6. The CDR3 covers 14 residues. CDR1 is KGHDR, CDR2 SFDVKD, per germline.

A few counts support this clone. The CDR3 nucleotides are TGTGCCAGCAGCTTGGGGCAGGCGCACTACGAGCAGTACTTC. Amino acid sequence: CASSLGQAHYEQYF. The genes are TRBV5-4 and TRBJ2-7; D remains unclear. The CDR3 loop spans 14 amino acids. With 0 bases removed from V and 3 bases from J, the gap between germline ends came to 10 bases. The V gene's germline CDR1 is SGHNT and CDR2 YYREEE (reference sequence).

This sequence joins TRBV25-1 and TRBJ1-2; D call uncertain. Germline CDR1 is MGHDK and CDR2 is SYGVNS. This CDR3 has 16 residues. V was trimmed by 2 bases and J by 5 bases, leaving 18 bases between them. CDR3 sequence (DNA): TGTGCCAGCAGTGAAAGTTATAGAGGTCCGGAGTATGGCTACACCTTC. It is translated as CASSESYRGPEYGYTF.

This clone was found a few times. In DNA form, the CDR3 reads TGCGCCAGCAGCTATGGTTCTAGCGGGGGTAAAGATACGCAGTATTTT. It encodes CASSYGSSGGKDTQYF. The chain links TRBV5-1 to TRBJ2-3; 10 bases agree with TRBD2. Trimming took 3 bases from V and 5 from J; bases not matched to a gene: 9. CDR1 SGHRS and CDR2 YFSETQ come from the germline V gene. CDR3 length: 16 amino acids.

The V call is TRBV7-8, the J call TRBJ1-1; the D is unclear. Per germline, CDR1 SGHVS and CDR2 FQNEAQ. V was pared by 3 bases and J by 6 bases, with 11 bases between. The CDR3 sequence is 13 residues long. This CDR3 is CASSLGGLPEAFF. The CDR3 DNA reads TGTGCCAGCAGCTTGGGAGGTTTGCCTGAAGCTTTCTTT. Drawing the rest from reference TRBV7-8 and TRBJ1-1, the complete variable domain is GAGVSQSPRYKVAKRGQDVALRCDPISGHVSLFWYQQALGQGPEFLTYFQNEAQLDKSGLPSDRFFAERPEGSVSTLKIQRTQQEDSAVYLCASSLGGLPEAFFGQGTRLTVV.

This clone was seen just once. The chain couples TRBV30 to TRBJ1-1, with D unclear. Germline loops: CDR1 GTSNPN, CDR2 SVGIG (reference sequence). The CDR3 spans 14 residues. The germline V and J ends were trimmed by 4 bases and 5 bases, with 17 bases remaining between them. Here the CDR3 DNA reads TGTGCCTGGATCATAGGCGGGCGGCCGACTGAAGCTTTCTTT. Encoded protein: CAWIIGGRPTEAFF.

This chain joins TRBV5-8 and TRBJ1-1; D remains ambiguous. Deletions cut 4 bases from V and 0 bases from J, with 13 bases between. The V gene's germline CDR1 is SGHTS and CDR2 YDEGEE. The CDR3 contains 15 residues. CDR3 nucleotides: TGTGCCAGCAGCCCTCCTACTCCTATGAACACTGAAGCTTTCTTT. Its translation is CASSPPTPMNTEAFF.

This clone has at least ten counts. This chain joins TRBV6-4 and TRBJ2-6, with TRBD1 identical over 7 bases. J was trimmed by 0 bases and V by 7 bases; bases with no gene match: 3. The germline CDR1 and CDR2 sequences are MRHNA and SNTAGT. CDR3 length equals 15 residues. Here the CDR3 reads CASKDRASGANVLTF. In DNA form, the CDR3 reads TGTGCCAGCAAAGACAGGGCCTCTGGGGCCAACGTCCTGACTTTC.

The V and J genes are TRBV12-3 or TRBV12-4 and TRBJ1-2, with 8 bases lining up with TRBD1. The CDR3 is made up of 12 amino acids. V shed 7 bases and J 6 bases; nucleotides not matched to a gene: 4. CDR3 in amino acids: CASKKTGDGYTF. The CDR3, as DNA: TGTGCCAGCAAAAAGACAGGGGATGGCTACACCTTC.

The rearrangement uses TRBV7-2 and TRBJ2-1; tentatively, D is TRBD2 (5 bases). Germline V gives CDR1 SGHTA, CDR2 FQGNSA. This CDR3 region has 13 residues. Trimming removed 1 base from V and 6 bases from J, with 7 bases in between. CDR3 amino acids: CASSLELGNEQFF. The CDR3 nucleotides read TGTGCCAGCAGCTTAGAACTAGGCAATGAGCAGTTCTTC.

On this clone: One end of the junction does not line up with germline, which may come from a read error. The chain uses TRBV6-1 and TRBJ2-7; 8 nucleotides match TRBD2. This CDR3 region has 14 residues. CDR1 and CDR2 from the germline V gene are MNHNS and SASEGT. The CDR3 region is CASSKAGEVYEQYF. CDR3 in DNA: TGTGCCAGCAGTAAAGCGGGAGAGGTGTACGAGCAGTACTTC.

The J gene is TRBJ2-7, the V gene TRBV30, with 7 positions matching TRBD2. Germline CDR1 reads GTSNPN; CDR2 reads SVGIG (reference sequence). This CDR3 is built from 14 residues. The ends lost 0 bases at V and 5 bases at J; junction bases unmatched: 7. The CDR3 DNA reads TGTGCCTGGAGTGTGGGAGGGGCCAAGGACGAGCAGTACTTC. Amino acids: CAWSVGGAKDEQYF.

V gene TRBV27 combines with J gene TRBJ1-1; tentatively, D is TRBD1 (5 bases). The V gene lost 4 bases and the J gene lost 6 bases, with 15 bases spanning the gap. Germline loops: CDR1 MNHEY, CDR2 SMNVEV (reference sequence). The CDR3 consists of 14 residues. The CDR3 reads CASSSKIGGPEAFF. The CDR3 DNA is TGTGCCAGCAGTTCCAAGATCGGGGGTCCTGAAGCTTTCTTT.

The chain is built from TRBV7-6 and TRBJ1-4, with 7 bases matching TRBD1. The CDR3 covers 17 residues. After removal of 5 bases from V and 5 bases from J, the junction contained 14 bases not matched to a gene. Germline assignment: CDR1 SGHVS and CDR2 FNYEAQ. CDR3 coding DNA: TGTGCCAGCAGCCGGCGGACCCGGGGACAGATCAATGAAAAACTGTTTTTT. Encoded protein: CASSRRTRGQINEKLFF.

The chain employs TRBV2 and TRBJ1-4; the match to TRBD1 covers 8 bases. This CDR3 is built from 17 residues. The germline CDR1 and CDR2 sequences are SNHLY and FYNNEI. With V trimmed by 0 bases and J by 7 bases, 10 bases remained unmatched. The CDR3 spells CASSEAQGALRSEKLFF. The DNA for the CDR3 is TGTGCCAGCAGTGAAGCGCAGGGGGCTCTTAGGAGTGAAAAACTGTTTTTT.

The J gene is TRBJ1-3, the V gene TRBV10-1; 7 nucleotides match TRBD1. Looked up from germline, CDR1 is WNHNN and CDR2 is SYGVQD (reference sequence). The CDR3 covers 13 residues. The V gene end was trimmed by 10 bases and the J gene end by 1 base; junction bases not matched to a gene: 4. DNA of the CDR3: TGCGCCACCCGGGACAGTTCTGGAAACACCATATATTTT. Amino acids: CATRDSSGNTIYF.

V and J are TRBV11-3 and TRBJ2-5; 7 bases map to TRBD1. There are 15 residues in the CDR3. V dropped 2 bases and J dropped 4; count of bases not matched to a gene: 7. The V gene's germline CDR1 is SGHNT and CDR2 YENEEA. In DNA form, the CDR3 reads TGTGCCAGCAGCTTATCTACAGGGGACGGAGAGACCCAGTACTTC. It translates to CASSLSTGDGETQYF.

V is TRBV5-3 and J is TRBJ1-6; D gene uncertain. TRBV5-3 is an ORF; its function is uncertain. Deletions cut 1 base from V and 6 bases from J, with 8 bases between. The CDR3 extends over 14 amino acids. CDR3 nucleotides: TGTGCCAGAAGCTTGAAGGGAGGTAATTCACCCCTCCACTTT. Protein: CARSLKGGNSPLHF.

The chain joins TRBV9 to TRBJ1-1, with 7 bases lining up with TRBD1. The CDR3 contains 15 residues. The germline V gene has CDR1 SGDLS and CDR2 YYNGEE. J lost 6 bases, V lost 0 bases, and 8 bases had no gene match. As DNA, the CDR3 is TGTGCCAGCAGCGTAGTCCAGGGGGGATTCGCTGAAGCTTTCTTT. The encoded protein is CASSVVQGGFAEAFF.

Of note for this clone: Additional DNA sequences in this sample encode the identical CDR3. This chain uses TRBV5-1 with TRBJ2-5, with 8 bases aligning to TRBD1. CDR3 size: 14 residues. V shed 2 bases, J shed 4 bases, and the junction held 4 bases outside the gene matches. Per the germline V gene, CDR1 is SGHRS and CDR2 is YFSETQ. The CDR3 DNA is TGCGCCAGCAGCTTAGGACAGGGTGGAGAGACCCAGTACTTC. Translating gives CASSLGQGGETQYF.

This chain links TRBV4-3 with TRBJ1-1, with TRBD1 as a possible D gene (5 bases). Germline-derived CDR1 and CDR2 are LGHNA and YSLEER. CDR3 length equals 14 residues. V gave up 1 base and J gave up 5 bases, with 11 bases separating them. The CDR3 region is CASSQGLRGTEAFF. CDR3 in DNA: TGCGCCAGCAGCCAAGGACTTCGGGGGACTGAAGCTTTCTTT.

J is TRBJ2-3 and V is TRBV18; 8 positions match TRBD1. Germline loops: CDR1 KGHSH, CDR2 LQKENI. Losses at the gene ends were 4 bases for V and 2 bases for J; bases not matched to a gene: 2. The CDR3 contains 14 residues. CDR3 sequence reads: CASSQDRVTDTQYF. Here the CDR3 DNA reads TGTGCCAGCTCACAGGACAGGGTCACAGATACGCAGTATTTT.

The V and J genes are TRBV2 and TRBJ1-6, with D uncertain. The CDR3 runs to 15 residues. CDR1 SNHLY and CDR2 FYNNEI come from the germline V gene. V lost 1 base to trimming and J lost 7 bases, with 11 bases between them. The CDR3 sequence is CASSEGPGGNSPLHF. The CDR3 DNA is TGTGCCAGCAGTGAAGGCCCGGGTGGGAATTCACCCCTCCACTTT.